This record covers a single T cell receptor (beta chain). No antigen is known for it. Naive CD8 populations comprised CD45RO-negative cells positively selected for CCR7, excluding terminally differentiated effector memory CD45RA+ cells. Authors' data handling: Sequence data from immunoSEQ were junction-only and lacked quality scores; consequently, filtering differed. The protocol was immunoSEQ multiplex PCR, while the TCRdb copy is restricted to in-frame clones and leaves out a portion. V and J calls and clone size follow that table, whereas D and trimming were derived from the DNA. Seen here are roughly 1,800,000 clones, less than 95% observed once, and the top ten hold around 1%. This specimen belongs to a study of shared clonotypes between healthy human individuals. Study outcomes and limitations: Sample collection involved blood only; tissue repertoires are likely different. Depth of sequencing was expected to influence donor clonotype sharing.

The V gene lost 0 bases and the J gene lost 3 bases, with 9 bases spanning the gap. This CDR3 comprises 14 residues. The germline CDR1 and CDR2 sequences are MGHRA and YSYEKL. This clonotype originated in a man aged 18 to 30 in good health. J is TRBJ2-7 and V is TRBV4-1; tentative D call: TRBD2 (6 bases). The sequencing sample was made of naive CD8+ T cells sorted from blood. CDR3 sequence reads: CASSQERRGYEQYF. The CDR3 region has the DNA TGCGCCAGCAGCCAAGAGAGGAGGGGCTACGAGCAGTACTTC.